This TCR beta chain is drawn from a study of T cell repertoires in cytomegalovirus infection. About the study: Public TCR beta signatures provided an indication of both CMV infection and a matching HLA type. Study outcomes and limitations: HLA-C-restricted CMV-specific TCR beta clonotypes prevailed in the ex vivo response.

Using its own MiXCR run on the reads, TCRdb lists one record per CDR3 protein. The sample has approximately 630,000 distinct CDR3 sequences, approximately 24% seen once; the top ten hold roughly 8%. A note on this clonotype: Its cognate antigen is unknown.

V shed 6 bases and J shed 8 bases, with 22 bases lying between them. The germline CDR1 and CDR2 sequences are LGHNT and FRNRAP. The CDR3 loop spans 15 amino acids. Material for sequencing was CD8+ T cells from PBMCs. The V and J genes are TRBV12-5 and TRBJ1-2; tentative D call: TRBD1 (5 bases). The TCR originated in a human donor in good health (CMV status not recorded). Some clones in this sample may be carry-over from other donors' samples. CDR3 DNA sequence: TGTGCTAGTGGCCCTCCGGACACACCGAAGGGAGGCTACACCTTC. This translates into CASGPPDTPKGGYTF.